The T cell receptor beta chain under discussion was sequenced for a study of Graves' ophthalmopathy and Graves' hyperthyroidism. RNA transcripts were the template, and TCR beta CDR3 regions were amplified from them. After a first-round RT-PCR with HTBI primers, a second-round multiplex PCR was run. TCRdb recomputed calls from the multiplex PCR reads with MiXCR, one row per CDR3 protein. This sample yields around 1.1 million distinct CDR3 sequences, of which about 35% are seen a single time; 11% belongs to the top ten. Other autoimmune diseases, uncontrolled infections, pregnancy or lactation ruled patients out of participation. This CDR3 region has 17 residues. CDR1 is SGDLS and CDR2 is YYNGEE in the germline V gene. Trimming took 0 bases from V and 0 from J, leaving 13 bases between them. Study-level points and caveats: A model built from 13 signatures distinguished ophthalmopathy from stable hyperthyroidism with 87.88% sensitivity and less than 83% specificity.

This clonotype was detected ten times or more. What it binds is not known. This chain uses TRBV9 with TRBJ1-3; no reliable D call. The specimen sequenced was peripheral blood or thyroid tissue (not recorded which). The receptor was derived from an adult man with Graves' hyperthyroidism. CDR3: CASSVVPGEGSGNTIYF. Here the CDR3 DNA reads TGTGCCAGCAGCGTAGTTCCCGGTGAGGGCTCTGGAAACACCATATATTTT.